Presented here are 10 T cell receptor beta chains from one specimen sequenced in a study of T-cell reconstitution after alpha-beta-depleted transplantation in children. Preparation of the TCRbeta library used unique molecular identifiers. A single record per CDR3 protein comes from TCRdb applying MiXCR to the PCR reads. In the table there are about 600,000 distinct CDR3 sequences, roughly 13% of which are singletons. Here the sequenced sample was PBMCs, mostly from graft donor cells, taken 360 days after TCRalphabeta/CD19-depleted stem cell transplant. These receptors all come from a male patient between 5 and 17 years old who had a stem cell transplant for acute myeloid leukemia, so the T cells may come from the graft donor.

The rearrangement joins TRBV5-1 to TRBJ2-1; possibly TRBD2 for D (6 bases). The V gene lost 4 bases and the J gene lost 4 bases, with 18 bases spanning the gap. CDR1 and CDR2 from the germline V gene are SGHRS and YFSETQ. CDR3 length: 16 residues. The CDR3 region has the DNA TGCGCCAGCAGCGAATCCGGGACTTTTAGGTACAATGAGCAGTTCTTC. Protein product: CASSESGTFRYNEQFF.

This clonotype has a handful of counts. V and J are TRBV20-1 and TRBJ2-4; 7 nucleotides agree with TRBD1. CDR1 DFQATT and CDR2 SNEGSKA come from the germline V gene (reference sequence). The CDR3 totals 15 residues. V gave up 5 bases and J gave up 0 bases; unmatched junction bases: 7. CDR3 coding DNA: TGCAGTGCTGGTGACAGGGTGTTAGCCAAAAACATTCAGTACTTC. It translates to CSAGDRVLAKNIQYF.

In its sample, this clonotype was seen many times. V and J are TRBV29-1 and TRBJ2-2; the D call may be TRBD1 or TRBD2 (5 bases each). Trimming shortened V by 4 bases and J by 5 bases, and 8 bases separated the two germline ends. Germline V CDR1 and CDR2: SQVTM, ANQGSEA. The CDR3 spans 12 residues. The CDR3 coding sequence is TGCAGCGTTGCCGGGGCAACCGGGGAGCTGTTTTTT. As protein: CSVAGATGELFF.

This sequence joins TRBV28 and TRBJ2-1, with no clear D. The V gene's germline CDR1 is MDHEN and CDR2 SYDVKM. V lost 7 bases and J lost 15, with 13 bases in between. The CDR3 loop spans 10 amino acids. The CDR3 loop reads CASKWSRPFF. The CDR3 DNA is TGTGCCAGCAAATGGAGTCGGCCGTTCTTC.

This chain uses TRBV14 with TRBJ2-7, with a weak D call TRBD2 (6 bases). V was clipped by 1 base and J by 3 bases, with 16 bases between them. The CDR3 has 16 residues. Germline CDR1 and CDR2: SGHDN and FVKESK. CDR3: CASSQAPGRYVYEQYF. CDR3 bases: TGTGCCAGCAGCCAAGCGCCGGGGAGGTATGTCTACGAGCAGTACTTC.

The chain joins TRBV3-1 to TRBJ2-4; D possibly corresponds to TRBD2 (7 bases). CDR1 LGHDT and CDR2 YNNKEL come from the germline V gene (reference sequence). The V and J ends lost 6 bases and 3 bases respectively, with 21 bases between them. CDR3 length: 17 residues. As DNA, the CDR3 is TGTGCCAGCAGTCCTAGGGGGACTATGTACTTCAAAAACATTCAGTACTTC. As protein: CASSPRGTMYFKNIQYF.

The rearrangement uses TRBV20-1 and TRBJ2-1, with TRBD2 matching 11 bases. CDR3 length: 16 amino acids. The V and J ends lost 5 bases and 5 bases, in that order; junction bases with no gene match: 11. The germline gives CDR1 DFQATT, CDR2 SNEGSKA (reference sequence). CDR3 coding DNA: TGCAGTGCTCCCTGGGGTAGCGGGAGGGCGCACAATGAGCAGTTCTTC. As protein: CSAPWGSGRAHNEQFF.

This chain connects TRBV12-3 or TRBV12-4 to TRBJ2-1; no clear D gene. CDR3 length: 14 residues. Trimming took off 6 bases at V and 0 bases at J, with 9 bases between the two ends. As DNA, the CDR3 is TGTGCCAGCAGACAGTGGAGCTCCTACAATGAGCAGTTCTTC. Protein: CASRQWSSYNEQFF.

The rearrangement joins TRBV20-1 to TRBJ2-5; possibly TRBD2 for D (5 bases). This CDR3 comprises 14 residues. V gave up 6 bases and J gave up 0 bases, with 14 bases separating them. Germline values: CDR1 DFQATT, CDR2 SNEGSKA (reference sequence). CDR3 amino acids: CSAETTPYQETQYF. Here the CDR3 DNA reads TGCAGTGCAGAGACTACCCCGTACCAAGAGACCCAGTACTTC.

The chain uses TRBV27 and TRBJ2-3; no reliable D call. The V and J ends lost 3 bases and 4 bases respectively, with 14 bases between them. Germline CDR1 and CDR2: MNHEY and SMNVEV (reference sequence). This CDR3 has 15 amino acids. CDR3 sequence: CASSFNSLRPDTQYF. DNA of the CDR3: TGTGCCAGCAGTTTCAACTCCCTCCGGCCAGATACGCAGTATTTT.